Sequencing of this T cell receptor (beta chain) was carried out in a study of blood T cell repertoires in COVID-19. Study summary: The United States, Italy and Spain supplied acute and convalescent COVID-19 samples. PBMCs, B-cell-depleted T cells, or T cells provided the cDNA or gDNA that made up the material.

Per the original data handling: By means of reference gene primer amplification, nucleated cell counts were estimated. Sequencing used immunoSEQ multiplex PCR; TCRdb keeps in-frame clones, though not all of them. V and J calls and clone size are as listed in that table; D and trimming were resolved from the DNA. The sample holds 300,000 to 450,000 clones, about 90% seen once. The CDR3 covers 14 residues. Germline V gene lookup returns CDR1 LNHDA and CDR2 SQIVND (reference sequence). V dropped 7 bases and J dropped 5 bases, with 12 bases sitting between them. The V and J genes are TRBV19 and TRBJ1-6; perhaps TRBD1 as D (5 bases). This clonotype originated in a man aged 30 to 39 who had recovered from COVID-19. Sequenced input: PBMCs or T cells enriched from blood (not recorded which). The chain's CDR3 is CASNRAGNNSPLHF. CDR3 in DNA: TGTGCCAGTAACCGGGCAGGGAATAATTCACCCCTCCACTTT.